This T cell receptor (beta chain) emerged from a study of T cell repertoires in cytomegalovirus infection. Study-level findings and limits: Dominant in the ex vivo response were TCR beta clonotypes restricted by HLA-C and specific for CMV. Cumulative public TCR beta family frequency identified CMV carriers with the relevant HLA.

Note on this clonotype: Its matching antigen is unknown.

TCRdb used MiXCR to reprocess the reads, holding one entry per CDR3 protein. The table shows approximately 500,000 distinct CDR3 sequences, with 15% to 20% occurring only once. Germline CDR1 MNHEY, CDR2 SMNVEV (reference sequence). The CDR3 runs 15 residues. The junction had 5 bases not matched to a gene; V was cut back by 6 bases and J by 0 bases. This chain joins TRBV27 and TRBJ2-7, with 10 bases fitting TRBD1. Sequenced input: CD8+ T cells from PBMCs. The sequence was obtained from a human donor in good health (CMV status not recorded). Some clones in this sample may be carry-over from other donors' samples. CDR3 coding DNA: TGTGCCAGCAGACCGAGGACAGGGGGCTCCTACGAGCAGTACTTC. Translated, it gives CASRPRTGGSYEQYF.